A selection of T cell receptor beta chains follows, all from one sample in a study of blood T cell repertoires in COVID-19. The protocol was immunoSEQ multiplex PCR, while the TCRdb copy is restricted to in-frame clones and leaves out a portion. Among approximately 70,000 clones listed, around 86% were seen once. Sequencing was performed on peripheral blood. These receptors were obtained from a man between 65 and 80 years old with active or convalescent COVID-19. The CDR3 runs from the conserved cysteine through the conserved F or W. Each record gives: J gene, clone size, D gene, V gene, CDR3 protein, CDR3 DNA. A D gene is named only where the DNA matches it firmly. Expanded clones get a size class; other rows say once, few or many, or leave the size out.

TRBJ2-1,NA,TRBD2,TRBV13,CASSLGGLAGQNEQFF,TGTGCCAGCAGCTTAGGGGGACTAGCGGGCCAAAATGAGCAGTTCTTC
TRBJ1-1,once,NA,TRBV18,CASSPGQNTEAFF,TGTGCCAGCTCACCGGGACAGAACACTGAAGCTTTCTTT
TRBJ2-7,NA,NA,TRBV5-1,CASTGWGSYEQYF,TGCGCCAGCACAGGGTGGGGATCCTACGAGCAGTACTTC
TRBJ2-2,NA,TRBD1,TRBV6-2/TRBV6-3,CASSKGQGGAGELFF,TGTGCCAGCAGCAAGGGACAGGGAGGCGCCGGGGAGCTGTTTTTT
TRBJ1-4,NA,TRBD1,TRBV28,CASSSGQANEKLFF,TGTGCCAGCAGCTCCGGACAGGCTAATGAAAAACTGTTTTTT
TRBJ1-2,NA,TRBD1,TRBV28,CASSNRDRGGGYTF,TGTGCCAGCAGTAACCGCGACAGGGGAGGTGGCTACACCTTC
TRBJ1-1,NA,TRBD1,TRBV6-5,CASSPPGGGTEAFF,TGTGCCAGCAGTCCCCCAGGGGGCGGAACTGAAGCTTTCTTT
TRBJ1-5,few,NA,TRBV6-4,CASSKATGTRTNSNQPQHF,TGTGCCAGCTCTAAGGCCACCGGGACAAGAACGAATAGCAATCAGCCCCAGCATTTT
TRBJ2-6,NA,TRBD1,TRBV5-1,CASSPGRDRSSLGANVLTF,TGCGCCAGCAGCCCCGGCCGGGACAGGAGCTCCCTCGGGGCCAACGTCCTGACTTTC
TRBJ2-7,NA,TRBD1,TRBV4-3,CASSQRTGREQYF,TGCGCCAGCAGCCAACGGACAGGGCGCGAGCAGTACTTC
TRBJ2-7,once,NA,TRBV28,CASRWTPDSYEQYF,TGTGCCAGCAGGTGGACTCCAGACTCCTACGAGCAGTACTTC
TRBJ2-1,NA,TRBD2,TRBV4-2,CASSQGYGGSRLNEQFF,TGTGCCAGCAGCCAAGGTTATGGCGGGAGTCGGCTCAATGAGCAGTTCTTC
TRBJ1-5,medium-sized,NA,TRBV6-5,CASTSSLNQPQHF,TGTGCCAGCACCTCGTCACTGAATCAGCCCCAGCATTTT
TRBJ1-5,few,NA,TRBV19,CASSPVGGGNQPQHF,TGTGCCAGTAGTCCAGTCGGGGGGGGCAATCAGCCCCAGCATTTT
TRBJ1-2,NA,NA,TRBV5-4,CASSFRPTRDIYGYTF,TGTGCCAGCAGCTTTAGACCGACCAGGGACATCTATGGCTACACCTTC
TRBJ1-2,few,NA,TRBV1,CTRLEGAYGYTF,TGCACCAGATTGGAGGGGGCTTATGGCTACACCTTC
TRBJ2-5,NA,TRBD2,TRBV6-5,CASSFGTSGGETQYF,TGTGCCAGCAGTTTCGGGACTAGCGGGGGGGAGACCCAGTACTTC
TRBJ1-5,NA,TRBD1,TRBV2,CASRGTGGSQPQHF,TGTGCCAGCAGGGGGACAGGGGGAAGTCAGCCCCAGCATTTT
TRBJ1-4,NA,TRBD1,TRBV4-1,CASSPQTGDRYVKLFF,TGCGCCAGCAGCCCTCAAACCGGGGACAGATATGTAAAACTGTTTTTT
TRBJ2-7,NA,NA,TRBV5-1,CASSLRENLYEQYF,TGCGCCAGCAGCTTGCGCGAGAACCTCTACGAGCAGTACTTC
TRBJ1-2,few,TRBD1,TRBV12-3/TRBV12-4,CASSRTGRGYTF,TGTGCCAGCAGCAGGACAGGGAGAGGCTACACCTTC
TRBJ2-2,NA,TRBD1,TRBV7-3,CASSLTRDRRGAGELFF,TGTGCCAGCAGCTTAACCCGGGACAGGAGAGGGGCCGGGGAGCTGTTTTTT
TRBJ2-3,NA,TRBD2,TRBV11-1,CASSRASGRTDTQYF,TGTGCCAGCAGCCGGGCTAGCGGGAGGACAGATACGCAGTATTTT
TRBJ1-6,NA,NA,TRBV7-8,CASSLLSVNNSPLHF,TGTGCCAGCAGCTTATTGTCCGTAAATAATTCACCCCTCCACTTT
TRBJ1-4,once,NA,TRBV30,CAWSVHGGLANEKLFF,TGTGCCTGGAGTGTACATGGGGGGTTGGCTAATGAAAAACTGTTTTTT
TRBJ2-7,NA,NA,TRBV18,CASSLDRYEQYF,TGTGCCAGCTCACTCGACAGGTACGAGCAGTACTTC
TRBJ2-7,NA,TRBD2,TRBV4-2,CASSQRAGDGYEQYF,TGTGCCAGCAGCCAGAGAGCGGGAGATGGCTACGAGCAGTACTTC
TRBJ1-1,NA,TRBD1,TRBV2,CASSTAGTGFRMNTEAFF,TGTGCCAGCAGTACGGCGGGGACAGGGTTCCGAATGAACACTGAAGCTTTCTTT
TRBJ2-7,NA,NA,TRBV30,CAWSGVRAIYEQYF,TGTGCCTGGAGTGGCGTCCGTGCGATCTACGAGCAGTACTTC
TRBJ1-2,few,NA,TRBV4-3,CASSQDAGSGYTF,TGCGCCAGCAGCCAAGATGCGGGATCTGGCTACACCTTC
TRBJ1-1,NA,NA,TRBV16,CASSQGEDTEAFF,TGTGCCAGCAGCCAAGGGGAGGACACTGAAGCTTTCTTT
TRBJ2-1,once,TRBD2,TRBV4-3,CASSQDLGASGRVEQFF,TGCGCCAGCAGCCAAGATTTGGGGGCTAGCGGGAGAGTTGAGCAGTTCTTC
TRBJ1-2,NA,NA,TRBV28,CASSYVAGNYGYTF,TGTGCCAGCAGTTACGTCGCAGGGAACTATGGCTACACCTTC
TRBJ2-1,NA,NA,TRBV28,CASSLTQGGGQFF,TGTGCCAGCAGTTTAACCCAGGGAGGGGGGCAGTTCTTC
TRBJ1-3,NA,NA,TRBV9,CASSGGGASGNTIYF,TGTGCCAGCAGCGGGGGTGGGGCATCGGGAAACACCATATATTTT
TRBJ1-2,NA,NA,TRBV19,CASSIGNPTGYGYTF,TGTGCCAGTAGTATAGGAAACCCCACAGGTTATGGCTACACCTTC
TRBJ2-5,few,NA,TRBV3-1/TRBV3-2,CASSQGRVRETQYF,TGTGCCAGCAGCCAAGGGCGGGTTCGAGAGACCCAGTACTTC
TRBJ1-2,NA,NA,TRBV18,CASSIRDSNYGYTF,TGTGCCAGCTCAATTCGCGACTCAAACTATGGCTACACCTTC
TRBJ1-2,NA,NA,TRBV7-2,CASSLPQRLNYGYTF,TGTGCCAGCAGCTTACCCCAGCGCCTTAACTATGGCTACACCTTC
TRBJ1-6,NA,NA,TRBV7-9,CASSLGPQNYNSPLHF,TGTGCCAGCAGCTTGGGGCCACAGAACTATAATTCACCCCTCCACTTT